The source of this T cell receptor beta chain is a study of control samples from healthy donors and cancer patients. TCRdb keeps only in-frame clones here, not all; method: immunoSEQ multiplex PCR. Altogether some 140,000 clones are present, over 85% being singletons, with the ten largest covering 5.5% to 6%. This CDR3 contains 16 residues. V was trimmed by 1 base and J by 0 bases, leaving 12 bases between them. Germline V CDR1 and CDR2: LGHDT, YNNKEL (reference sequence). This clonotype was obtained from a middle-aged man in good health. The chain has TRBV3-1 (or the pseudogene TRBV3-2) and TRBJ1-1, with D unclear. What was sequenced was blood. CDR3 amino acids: CASSQGGNFMNTEAFF. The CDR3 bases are TGTGCCAGCAGCCAAGGTGGCAATTTCATGAACACTGAAGCTTTCTTT.